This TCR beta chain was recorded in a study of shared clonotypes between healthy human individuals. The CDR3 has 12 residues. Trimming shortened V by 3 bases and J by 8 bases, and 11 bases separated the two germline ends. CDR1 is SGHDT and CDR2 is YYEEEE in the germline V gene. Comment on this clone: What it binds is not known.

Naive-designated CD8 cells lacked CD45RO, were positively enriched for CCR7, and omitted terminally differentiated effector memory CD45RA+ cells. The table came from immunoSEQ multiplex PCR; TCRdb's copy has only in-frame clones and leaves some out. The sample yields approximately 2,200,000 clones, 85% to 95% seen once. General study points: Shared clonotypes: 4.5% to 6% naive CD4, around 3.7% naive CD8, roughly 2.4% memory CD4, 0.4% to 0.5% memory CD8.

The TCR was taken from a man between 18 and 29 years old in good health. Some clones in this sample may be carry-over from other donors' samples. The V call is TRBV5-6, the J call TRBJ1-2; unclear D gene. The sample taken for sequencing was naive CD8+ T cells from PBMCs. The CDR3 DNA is TGTGCCAGCAGCTCTAACTTATCAGGCTACACCTTC. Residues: CASSSNLSGYTF.